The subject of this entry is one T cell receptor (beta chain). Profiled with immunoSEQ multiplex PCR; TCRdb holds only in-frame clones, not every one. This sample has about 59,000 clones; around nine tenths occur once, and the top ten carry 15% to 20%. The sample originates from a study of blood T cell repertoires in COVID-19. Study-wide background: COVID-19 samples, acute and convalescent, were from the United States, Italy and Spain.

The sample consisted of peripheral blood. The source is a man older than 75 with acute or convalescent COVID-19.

CDR3 in amino acids: CASSKQGANYGYTF. The CDR3 DNA reads TGTGCCAGCAGCAAACAGGGGGCCAACTATGGCTACACCTTC. The chain is built from TRBV3-1 (or the pseudogene TRBV3-2) and TRBJ1-2, with 9 bases lining up with TRBD1. The CDR3 is 14 residues long. V shed 5 bases and J 2 bases; nucleotides not matched to a gene: 3. The germline V gene encodes CDR1 LGHDT and CDR2 YNNKEL (reference sequence).